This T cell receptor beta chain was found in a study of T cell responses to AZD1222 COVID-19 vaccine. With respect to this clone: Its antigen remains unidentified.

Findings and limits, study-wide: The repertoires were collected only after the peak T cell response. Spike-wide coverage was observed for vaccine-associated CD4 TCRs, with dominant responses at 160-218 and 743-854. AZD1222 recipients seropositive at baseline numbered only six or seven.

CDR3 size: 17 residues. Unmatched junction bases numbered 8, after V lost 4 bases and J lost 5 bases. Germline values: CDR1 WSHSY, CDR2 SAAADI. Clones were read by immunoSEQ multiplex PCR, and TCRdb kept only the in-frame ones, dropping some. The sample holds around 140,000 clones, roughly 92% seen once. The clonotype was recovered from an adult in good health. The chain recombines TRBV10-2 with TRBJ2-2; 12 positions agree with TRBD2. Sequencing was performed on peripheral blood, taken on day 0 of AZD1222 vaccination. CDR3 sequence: CASSASSGGALTGELFF. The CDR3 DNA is TGCGCCAGCAGTGCGTCTAGCGGGGGGGCTCTTACCGGGGAGCTGTTTTTT.